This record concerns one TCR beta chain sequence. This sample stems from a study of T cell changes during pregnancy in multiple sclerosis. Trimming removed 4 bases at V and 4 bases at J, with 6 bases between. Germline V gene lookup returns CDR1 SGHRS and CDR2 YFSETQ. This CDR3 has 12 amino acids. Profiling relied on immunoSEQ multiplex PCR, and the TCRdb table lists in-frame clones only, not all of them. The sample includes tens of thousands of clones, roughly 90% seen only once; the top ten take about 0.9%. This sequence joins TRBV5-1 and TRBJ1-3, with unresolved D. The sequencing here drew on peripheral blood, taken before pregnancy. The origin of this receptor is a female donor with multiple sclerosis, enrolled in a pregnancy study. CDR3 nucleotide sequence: TGCGCCAGCAGCCTACAGGGAAACACCATATATTTT. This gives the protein CASSLQGNTIYF.